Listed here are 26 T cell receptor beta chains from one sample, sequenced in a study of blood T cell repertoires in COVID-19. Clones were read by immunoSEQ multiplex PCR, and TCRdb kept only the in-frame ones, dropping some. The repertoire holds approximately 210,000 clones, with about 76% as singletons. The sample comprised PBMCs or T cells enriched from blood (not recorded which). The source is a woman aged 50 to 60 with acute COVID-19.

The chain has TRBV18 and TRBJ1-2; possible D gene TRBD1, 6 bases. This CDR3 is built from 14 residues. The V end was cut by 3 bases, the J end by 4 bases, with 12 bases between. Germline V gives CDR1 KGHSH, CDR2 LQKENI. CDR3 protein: CASSPIQGVYGYTF. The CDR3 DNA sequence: TGTGCCAGCTCACCGATACAGGGCGTCTATGGCTACACCTTC.

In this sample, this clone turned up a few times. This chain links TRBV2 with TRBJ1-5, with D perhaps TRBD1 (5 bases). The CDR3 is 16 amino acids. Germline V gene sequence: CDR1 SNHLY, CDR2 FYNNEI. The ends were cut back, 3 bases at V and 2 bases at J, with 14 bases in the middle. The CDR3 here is CASSENQGTGNQPQHF. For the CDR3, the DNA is TGTGCCAGCAGTGAGAATCAGGGTACTGGCAATCAGCCCCAGCATTTT.

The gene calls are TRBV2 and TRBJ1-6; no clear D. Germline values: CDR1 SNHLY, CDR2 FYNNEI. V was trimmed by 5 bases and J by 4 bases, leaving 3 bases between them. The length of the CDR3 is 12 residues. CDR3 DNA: TGTGCCAGCAGTCCTTATAATTCACCCCTCCACTTT. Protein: CASSPYNSPLHF.

The CDR3 sequence is CASSETGGNTGELFF. As DNA, the CDR3 is TGTGCCAGCAGTGAGACAGGGGGCAACACCGGGGAGCTGTTTTTT. The rearrangement uses TRBV2 and TRBJ2-2; 10 bases line up with TRBD1. The CDR3 extends over 15 amino acids. Losses at the gene ends were 3 bases for V and 2 bases for J; bases not matched to a gene: 0. Germline-derived CDR1 and CDR2 are SNHLY and FYNNEI.

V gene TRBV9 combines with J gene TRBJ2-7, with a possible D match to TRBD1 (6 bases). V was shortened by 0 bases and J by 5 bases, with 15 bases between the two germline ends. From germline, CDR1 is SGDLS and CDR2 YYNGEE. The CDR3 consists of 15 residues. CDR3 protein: CASSVAPVGANEQYF. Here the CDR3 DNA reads TGTGCCAGCAGCGTAGCCCCCGTGGGGGCCAACGAGCAGTACTTC. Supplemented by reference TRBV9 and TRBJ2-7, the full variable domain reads DSGVTQTPKHLITATGQRVTLRCSPRSGDLSVYWYQQSLDQGLQFLIQYYNGEERAKGNILERFSAQQFPDLHSELNLSSLELGDSALYFCASSVAPVGANEQYFGPGTRLTVT.

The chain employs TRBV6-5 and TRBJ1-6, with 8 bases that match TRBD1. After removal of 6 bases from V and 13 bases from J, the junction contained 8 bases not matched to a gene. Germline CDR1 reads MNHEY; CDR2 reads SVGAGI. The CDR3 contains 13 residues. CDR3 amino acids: CASSRQGNPPLHF. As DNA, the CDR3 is TGTGCCAGCAGCCGACAGGGGAATCCCCCCCTCCACTTT.

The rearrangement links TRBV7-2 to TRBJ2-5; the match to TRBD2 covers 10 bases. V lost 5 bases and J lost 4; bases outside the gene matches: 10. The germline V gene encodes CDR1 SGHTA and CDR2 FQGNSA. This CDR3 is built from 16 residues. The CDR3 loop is CASSRTSGTGGETQYF. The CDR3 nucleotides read TGTGCCAGCAGCCGGACTAGCGGAACAGGGGGAGAGACCCAGTACTTC.

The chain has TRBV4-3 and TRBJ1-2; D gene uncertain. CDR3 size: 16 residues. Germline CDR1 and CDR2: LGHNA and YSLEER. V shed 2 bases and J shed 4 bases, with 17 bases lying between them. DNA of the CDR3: TGCGCCAGCAGCCAAACGCCGGGCCCTAGCCTCTATGGCTACACCTTC. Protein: CASSQTPGPSLYGYTF.

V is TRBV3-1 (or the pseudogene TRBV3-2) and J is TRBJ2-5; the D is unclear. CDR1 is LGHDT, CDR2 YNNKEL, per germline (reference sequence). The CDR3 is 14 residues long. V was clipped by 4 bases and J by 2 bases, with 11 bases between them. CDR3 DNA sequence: TGTGCCAGCAGCCCCCGTGGCTTACAAGAGACCCAGTACTTC. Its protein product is CASSPRGLQETQYF.

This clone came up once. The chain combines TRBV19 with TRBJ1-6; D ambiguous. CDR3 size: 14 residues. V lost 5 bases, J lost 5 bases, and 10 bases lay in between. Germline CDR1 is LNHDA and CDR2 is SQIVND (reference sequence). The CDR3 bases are TGTGCCAGTAGTGGTCAGGCCCATAATTCACCCCTCCACTTT. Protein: CASSGQAHNSPLHF.

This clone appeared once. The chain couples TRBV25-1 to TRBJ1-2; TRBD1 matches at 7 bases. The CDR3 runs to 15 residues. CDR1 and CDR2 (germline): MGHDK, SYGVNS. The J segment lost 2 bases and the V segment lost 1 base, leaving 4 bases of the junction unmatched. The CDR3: CASSEWVGGNYGYTF. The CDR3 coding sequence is TGTGCCAGCAGTGAATGGGTAGGGGGCAACTATGGCTACACCTTC.

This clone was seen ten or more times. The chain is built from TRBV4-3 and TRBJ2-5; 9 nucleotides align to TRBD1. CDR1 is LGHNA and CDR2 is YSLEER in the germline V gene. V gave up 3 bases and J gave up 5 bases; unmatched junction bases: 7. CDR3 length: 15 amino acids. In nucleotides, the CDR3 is TGCGCCAGCAGCCAGGGAAACAGGGGGCGCGAGACCCAGTACTTC. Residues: CASSQGNRGRETQYF.

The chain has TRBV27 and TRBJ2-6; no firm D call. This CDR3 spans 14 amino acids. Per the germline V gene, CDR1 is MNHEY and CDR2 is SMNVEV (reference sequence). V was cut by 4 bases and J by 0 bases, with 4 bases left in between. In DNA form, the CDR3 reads TGTGCCAGCAGTTCCCGCTCTGGGGCCAACGTCCTGACTTTC. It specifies CASSSRSGANVLTF. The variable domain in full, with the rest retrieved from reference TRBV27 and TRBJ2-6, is EAQVTQNPRYLITVTGKKLTVTCSQNMNHEYMSWYRQDPGLGLRQIYYSMNVEVTDKGDVPEGYKVSRKEKRNFPLILESPSPNQTSLYFCASSSRSGANVLTFGAGSRLTVL.

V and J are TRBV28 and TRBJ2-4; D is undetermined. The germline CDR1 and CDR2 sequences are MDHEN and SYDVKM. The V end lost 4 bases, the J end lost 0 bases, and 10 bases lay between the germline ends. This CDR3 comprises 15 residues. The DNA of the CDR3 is TGTGCCAGCAGTTCCCAGAAAGTAGCCAAAAACATTCAGTACTTC. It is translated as CASSSQKVAKNIQYF.

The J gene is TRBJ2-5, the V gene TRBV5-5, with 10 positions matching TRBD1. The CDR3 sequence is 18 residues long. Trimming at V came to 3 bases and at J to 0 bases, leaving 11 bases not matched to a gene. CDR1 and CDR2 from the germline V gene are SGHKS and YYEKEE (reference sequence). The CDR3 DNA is TGTGCCAGCAGCTACCAGGACAGGGGGAATCTTTACCAAGAGACCCAGTACTTC. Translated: CASSYQDRGNLYQETQYF.

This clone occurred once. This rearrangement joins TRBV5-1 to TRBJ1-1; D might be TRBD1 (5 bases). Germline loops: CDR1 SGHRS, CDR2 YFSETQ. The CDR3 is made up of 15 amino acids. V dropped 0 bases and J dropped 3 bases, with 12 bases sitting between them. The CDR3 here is CASSLARTGDTEAFF. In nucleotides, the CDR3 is TGCGCCAGCAGCTTGGCCCGGACGGGGGACACTGAAGCTTTCTTT.

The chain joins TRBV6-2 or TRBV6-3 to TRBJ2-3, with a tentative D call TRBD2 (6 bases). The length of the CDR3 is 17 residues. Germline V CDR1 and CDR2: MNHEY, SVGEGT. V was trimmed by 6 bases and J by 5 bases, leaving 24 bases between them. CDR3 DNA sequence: TGTGCCAGCAGCCTCGCCTCACCTAGCGCCCCGAAAGATACGCAGTATTTT. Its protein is CASSLASPSAPKDTQYF.

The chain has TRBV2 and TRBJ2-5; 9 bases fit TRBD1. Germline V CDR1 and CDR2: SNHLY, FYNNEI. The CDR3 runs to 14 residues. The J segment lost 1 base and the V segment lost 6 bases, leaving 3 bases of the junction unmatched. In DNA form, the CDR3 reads TGTGCCAGCAGGTTGACAGGGGGCCAAGAGACCCAGTACTTC. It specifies CASRLTGGQETQYF.

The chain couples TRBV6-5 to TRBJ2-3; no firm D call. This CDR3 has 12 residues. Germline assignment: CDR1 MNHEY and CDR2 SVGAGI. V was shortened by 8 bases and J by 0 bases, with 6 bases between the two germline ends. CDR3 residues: CASHSSTDTQYF. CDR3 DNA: TGTGCCAGCCACAGTAGCACAGATACGCAGTATTTT.

DNA of the CDR3: TGTGCCAGCAGTTATCAGGGGAACACTGAAGCTTTCTTT. The encoded protein is CASSYQGNTEAFF. The genes are TRBV27 and TRBJ1-1, with D possibly TRBD1 on 5 matching bases. Trimming removed 4 bases at V and 1 base at J, with 7 bases between. Germline V gene sequence: CDR1 MNHEY, CDR2 SMNVEV (reference sequence). CDR3 length: 13 amino acids.

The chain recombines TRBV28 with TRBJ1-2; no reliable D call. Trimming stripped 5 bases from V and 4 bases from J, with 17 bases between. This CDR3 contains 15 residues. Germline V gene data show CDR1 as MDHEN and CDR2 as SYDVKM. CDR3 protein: CASSPPVAPIYGYTF. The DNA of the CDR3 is TGTGCCAGCAGTCCTCCCGTAGCACCCATCTATGGCTACACCTTC.

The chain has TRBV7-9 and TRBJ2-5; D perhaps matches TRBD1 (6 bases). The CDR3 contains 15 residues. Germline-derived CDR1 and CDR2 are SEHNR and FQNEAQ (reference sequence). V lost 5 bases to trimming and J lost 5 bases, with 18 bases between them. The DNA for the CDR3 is TGTGCCAGCAGCCCCCCGGGACAACCGGGGGAGACCCAGTACTTC. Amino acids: CASSPPGQPGETQYF.

CDR3 coding DNA: TGTGCCAGTAGTATCTGGCAGGGAGGTCAGCCCCAGCATTTT. It codes for CASSIWQGGQPQHF. The chain links TRBV19 to TRBJ1-5; tentative D call: TRBD1 (5 bases). Per germline, CDR1 LNHDA and CDR2 SQIVND (reference sequence). The CDR3 loop spans 14 amino acids. V was pared by 3 bases and J by 6 bases, with 12 bases between.

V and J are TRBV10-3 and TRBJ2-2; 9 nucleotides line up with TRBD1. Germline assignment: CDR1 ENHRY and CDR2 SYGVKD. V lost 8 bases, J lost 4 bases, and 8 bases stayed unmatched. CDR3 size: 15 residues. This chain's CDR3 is CAIGSTGGFTGELFF. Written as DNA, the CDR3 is TGTGCCATCGGGAGTACAGGGGGCTTCACCGGGGAGCTGTTTTTT.

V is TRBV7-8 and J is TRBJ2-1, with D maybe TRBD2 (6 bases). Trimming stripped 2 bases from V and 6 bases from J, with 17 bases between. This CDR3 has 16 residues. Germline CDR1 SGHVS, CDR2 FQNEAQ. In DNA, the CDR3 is TGTGCCAGCAGCTTAAAGGCGGGGACCCGACGCAATGAGCAGTTCTTC. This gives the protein CASSLKAGTRRNEQFF.

This CDR3 reads CASSLHSSGGEYEQYF. The CDR3 region has the DNA TGTGCCAGCAGCTTACATTCTAGCGGGGGGGAATACGAGCAGTACTTC. The chain couples TRBV7-2 to TRBJ2-7; 12 bases are shared with TRBD2. The ends lost 2 bases at V and 4 bases at J; junction bases unmatched: 6. The V gene's germline CDR1 is SGHTA and CDR2 FQGNSA. The length of the CDR3 is 16 residues.